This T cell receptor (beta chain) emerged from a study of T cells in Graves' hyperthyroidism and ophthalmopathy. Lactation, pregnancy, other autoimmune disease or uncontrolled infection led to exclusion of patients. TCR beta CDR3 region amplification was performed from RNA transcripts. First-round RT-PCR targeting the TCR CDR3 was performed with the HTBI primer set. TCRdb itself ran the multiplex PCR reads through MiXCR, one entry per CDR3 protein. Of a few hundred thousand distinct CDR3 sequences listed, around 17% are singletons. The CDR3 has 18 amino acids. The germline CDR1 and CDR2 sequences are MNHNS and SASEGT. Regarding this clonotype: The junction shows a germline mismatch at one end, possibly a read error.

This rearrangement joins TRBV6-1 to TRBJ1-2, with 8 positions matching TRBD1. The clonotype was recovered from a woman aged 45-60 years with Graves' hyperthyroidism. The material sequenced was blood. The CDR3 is CASNEGGQGRVANYGYTF. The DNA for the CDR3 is TGTGCCAGCAATGAAGGAGGACAGGGAAGGGTAGCTAACTATGGCTACACCTTC.